This T cell receptor (beta chain) was recorded in a study of blood T cells in healthy people across ages. This clonotype was seen a single time. Each donor had ten milliliters of peripheral blood drawn. The CDR3 spans 15 residues. Germline V lookup: CDR1 LGHNT, CDR2 FRNRAP. V lost 0 bases to trimming and J lost 4 bases, with 13 bases between them. With a J-beta primer mix and a sample-barcoded 5' primer, a second PCR ran about 7 to 12 cycles. TCRdb reprocessed the 5' RACE reads via MiXCR and lists one record per CDR3 protein. Among about 1.4 million distinct CDR3 sequences listed, around 55% were seen once.

The rearrangement joins TRBV12-5 to TRBJ2-7; a possible D gene is TRBD1 (6 bases). The origin of this receptor is a young man in good health. Sequences were obtained from blood. This chain's CDR3 is CASGLVLGGIYEQYF. DNA of the CDR3: TGTGCTAGTGGTTTGGTACTAGGGGGAATTTACGAGCAGTACTTC.